The sequence of this T cell receptor beta chain was determined in a study of blood T cell repertoires in COVID-19. Study overall: Researchers got acute and convalescent COVID-19 samples from the United States, Italy and Spain. Sources were T cells, B-cell-depleted T cells, or PBMCs; the material itself was cDNA or gDNA.

Methods used by the authors: Estimation of nucleated cell counts was performed using reference gene primer amplification. TCRdb keeps only in-frame clones here, not all; method: immunoSEQ multiplex PCR. That table gives V, J and clone size, and the DNA gave D and trimming. The repertoire holds approximately 150,000 clones, just over 85% seen once, with roughly 8% in the top ten. CDR3 size: 15 residues. CDR1 KGHSH and CDR2 LQKENI come from the germline V gene. V dropped 3 bases and J dropped 0; count of bases not matched to a gene: 3. The chain joins TRBV18 to TRBJ2-7; 9 positions agree with TRBD1. The source of this sequence is a woman aged 55-70 years with acute or convalescent COVID-19. Specimen: peripheral blood. This CDR3 reads CASSPTGGSSYEQYF. CDR3 DNA sequence: TGTGCCAGCTCACCGACAGGGGGGAGCTCCTACGAGCAGTACTTC. Using reference TRBV18 and TRBJ2-7 for the parts outside the CDR3, the full variable domain is NAGVMQNPRHLVRRRGQEARLRCSPMKGHSHVYWYRQLPEEGLKFMVYLQKENIIDESGMPKERFSAEFPKEGPSILRIQQVVRGDSAAYFCASSPTGGSSYEQYFGPGTRLTVT.